This TCR beta chain was sequenced in a study of CD8 T cells in ankylosing spondylitis. Comments on this clonotype: As yet, its antigen is unknown.

The study, taken as a whole, reports: Roughly eight highly homologous variants made up a TCR beta motif that seemed to typify ankylosing spondylitis blood.

One entry per CDR3 protein results from TCRdb running MiXCR on the 5' RACE reads. This table holds some 840,000 distinct CDR3 sequences, over 9.5% found once. CDR3 size: 15 residues. Trimming shortened V by 3 bases and J by 2 bases, and 11 bases separated the two germline ends. This TCR was sampled from a male donor with ankylosing spondylitis. The chain couples TRBV12-3 or TRBV12-4 to TRBJ1-5, with TRBD1 as a possible D gene (5 bases). Sequenced input: blood, either unsorted or a sorted T cell fraction (not recorded which). The CDR3 DNA reads as TGTGCCAGCAGTTTTGGGGGTTTGGGCAATCAGCCCCAGCATTTT. It encodes CASSFGGLGNQPQHF.